This T cell receptor (beta chain) was identified in a study of long-term antiretroviral therapy in people with HIV. Sequencing used immunoSEQ v3.0 at survey level. Using immunoSEQ multiplex PCR, the repertoire was profiled, and TCRdb retains in-frame clones only, with some absent. The sample lists 7,300 or so clones, 65% to 75% occurring once. Looked up from germline, CDR1 is SGHTS and CDR2 is YDEGEE. V gave up 4 bases and J gave up 11 bases, with 13 bases separating them. This CDR3 is 11 amino acids long. Sequencing was performed on unsorted PBMCs, taken about 0.9 years before starting antiretroviral therapy. The chain couples TRBV5-8 to TRBJ2-7; D is possibly TRBD1 or TRBD2 (5 bases each). The TCR originated in a middle-aged man with HIV. CDR3 DNA: TGTGCCAGCAGCGTCCGGGACGGAAAGTACTTC. Translating gives CASSVRDGKYF.